The rows below give T cell receptor beta chains drawn from one sample of a study of blood T cell repertoires in COVID-19. Measured with immunoSEQ multiplex PCR; TCRdb has only the in-frame clones, and not every one. The sample consists of under 140,000 clones, roughly nine tenths of them appearing once. The sample comprised peripheral blood. The receptors were gathered from a human donor in a cohort sampled during active COVID-19. Each CDR3 is given with its conserved first and last residue. D genes are given only for firm matches. The size entry is marked missing in some rows and otherwise reads once, few, many or a size class.

TGTGCCATCAGTGGAACTTCAGGGGCTCTGGCGTCCGGGGAGCTGTTTTTT | CAISGTSGALASGELFF | TRBJ2-2 | TRBV10-3 | - | -
TGTGCCAGTAGATCGGCAGGGCGGCGGGAAAAACTGTTTTTT | CASRSAGRREKLFF | TRBJ1-4 | TRBV19 | - | -
TGTGCCAGCAGCCCTGACACGGTCATGAACACTGAAGCTTTCTTT | CASSPDTVMNTEAFF | TRBJ1-1 | TRBV2 | - | few
TGTGCCTGGAGTCGGGGGGAGCGAGAGACCCAGTACTTC | CAWSRGERETQYF | TRBJ2-5 | TRBV30 | TRBD2 | -
TGTGCCAGCAGCTTAGGACTTCGTTTAGCGGGAGAGACAGAGACCCAGTACTTC | CASSLGLRLAGETETQYF | TRBJ2-5 | TRBV11-3 | TRBD2 | -
TGTGCCAGCAGCCGCAGCCGACAAGGAAACACCATATATTTT | CASSRSRQGNTIYF | TRBJ1-3 | TRBV11-1 | - | -
TGTGCCAGCAGCGGCGCCCGCCAAATGATAAATGAGCAGTTCTTC | CASSGARQMINEQFF | TRBJ2-1 | TRBV9 | - | -
TGTGCCATCAGTGAGTCGTGGACTAGCGGGGGAAACAATGAGCAGTTCTTC | CAISESWTSGGNNEQFF | TRBJ2-1 | TRBV10-3 | TRBD2 | -
TGTGCCAGCAGCTACCACGGAGGGGAGGAGACCCAGTACTTC | CASSYHGGEETQYF | TRBJ2-5 | TRBV7-3 | - | -
TGTGCCAGCAGCTGGGACAGGGGGCTGGGCGGCTACACCTTC | CASSWDRGLGGYTF | TRBJ1-2 | TRBV27 | TRBD1 | few
TGTGCCAGCAGTGGACAGACCGCGTATGGCTACACCTTC | CASSGQTAYGYTF | TRBJ1-2 | TRBV25-1 | - | -
TGTGCCAGCATCCCCCCCCTCGGACAGGGAGGGTCTGGGGCCAACGTCCTGACTTTC | CASIPPLGQGGSGANVLTF | TRBJ2-6 | TRBV2 | - | -
TGTGCCAGCAGTTTGACGGGGGACCTGTACTTC | CASSLTGDLYF | TRBJ2-7 | TRBV12-3/TRBV12-4 | - | -
TGCGCCAGCAGCTTGGCCGAGGTGGAGGCGGGCGGGGAGCTGTTTTTT | CASSLAEVEAGGELFF | TRBJ2-2 | TRBV5-1 | - | -
TGTGCCAGCCATTCCCCGGTCTCTGGGGCCAACGTCCTGACTTTC | CASHSPVSGANVLTF | TRBJ2-6 | TRBV9 | - | -
TGTGCCAGCAGCCAAGCTAGCGGGGGGACACAAGAGACCCAGTACTTC | CASSQASGGTQETQYF | TRBJ2-5 | TRBV4-2 | TRBD2 | once
TGCGCCAGCAGCTTGGACAGGGGACTTGTTGGCACTGAAGCTTTCTTT | CASSLDRGLVGTEAFF | TRBJ1-1 | TRBV5-1 | TRBD1 | once
TGTGCCAGCACTAGCGGGAGGGTCGAGCAGTACTTC | CASTSGRVEQYF | TRBJ2-7 | TRBV28 | TRBD2 | -
TGCGCCAGCAGCTTACAGGGCCCCGTGAACACTGAAGCTTTCTTT | CASSLQGPVNTEAFF | TRBJ1-1 | TRBV5-1 | - | -
TGCGCCAGCAGTGAATCACCGGGACAGGGGACGTACGAGCAGTACTTC | CASSESPGQGTYEQYF | TRBJ2-7 | TRBV10-1 | TRBD1 | -
TGTGCCAGCTCACTGAGCGGGGTGGTGGAGACCCAGTACTTC | CASSLSGVVETQYF | TRBJ2-5 | TRBV18 | TRBD2 | -
TGTGCCAGTAGTACGACTAGGAACTCCTACAATGAGCAGTTCTTC | CASSTTRNSYNEQFF | TRBJ2-1 | TRBV19 | - | large
TGTGCCAGCTCACCTCAAGGGGTACGCGAAAAACTGTTTTTT | CASSPQGVREKLFF | TRBJ1-4 | TRBV18 | - | -
TGTGCCAGCAGCAAAGGACAGGGGGTGACCTTCAATCAGCCCCAGCATTTT | CASSKGQGVTFNQPQHF | TRBJ1-5 | TRBV5-6 | TRBD1 | -
TGTGCCAGCAGTTTGTCGGGCAGGGATGAAAAACTGTTTTTT | CASSLSGRDEKLFF | TRBJ1-4 | TRBV27 | - | -
TGTGCCAGCAGAGTCGATCAGGGTGCGGTACAGCCCCAGCATTTT | CASRVDQGAVQPQHF | TRBJ1-5 | TRBV2 | - | -
TGTGCCAGCAGCCAGGGGGGGGCTACCGGGCCAAACCCTAGCAATCAGCCCCAGCATTTT | CASSQGGATGPNPSNQPQHF | TRBJ1-5 | TRBV3-1/TRBV3-2 | - | -
TGTGCCAGCAGCTTAACCGGGGAGAACACCTACGAGCAGTACTTC | CASSLTGENTYEQYF | TRBJ2-7 | TRBV7-9 | - | once
TGTGCCAGCAGCCAAACTCAGGGGAAGACTGAAGCTTTCTTT | CASSQTQGKTEAFF | TRBJ1-1 | TRBV4-2 | - | -
TGTGCCAGCAGGGCAACAGAACAGCCCCAGCATTTT | CASRATEQPQHF | TRBJ1-5 | TRBV2 | - | -
TGTGCCAGCAGCAAAGCGGGGAGGAAACACGAGCAGTACTTC | CASSKAGRKHEQYF | TRBJ2-7 | TRBV21-1 | - | -
TGTGCCAGCGGGACAGGGTTCAATCAGCCCCAGCATTTT | CASGTGFNQPQHF | TRBJ1-5 | TRBV6-6 | TRBD1 | -
TGTGCTAGTGGGCGAGAGGTCGCGAACACCGGGGAGCTGTTTTTT | CASGREVANTGELFF | TRBJ2-2 | TRBV12-5 | - | -
TGTGCCAGCAGTGCCGGGGGGGCGGGCTACAATGAGCAGTTCTTC | CASSAGGAGYNEQFF | TRBJ2-1 | TRBV6-2/TRBV6-3 | TRBD2 | -
TGCAGTGCGAGAGCCCGGAGAATTCAGTACTTC | CSARARRIQYF | TRBJ2-5 | TRBV20-1 | - | -
TGTGCCTGGAGTTTGGGCGCCAAAAACATTCAGTACTTC | CAWSLGAKNIQYF | TRBJ2-4 | TRBV30 | - | -
TGTGCCAGCACGGACAATCAAGAGACCCAGTACTTC | CASTDNQETQYF | TRBJ2-5 | TRBV28 | - | -